These 32 T cell receptor beta chains were all obtained from the same sample, sequenced in a study of cytomegalovirus exposure and HLA in healthy donors (dated by TCRdb to the late 2010s). Library preparation used the immunoSEQ multiplex PCR assay. For the multiplex PCR, a mixture combining 60 forward primers for TCR Vbeta segments and 13 reverse primers for TCR Jbeta segments was used. TCRdb obtained this table from immuneACCESS and retained in-frame rearrangements with V and J assigned. These tables miss some clones; where compared with another copy, unresolved V genes account for less than half of the shortfall, and the remainder is unexplained. In all, the sample holds 170,000 or so clones, and approximately 80% of those were seen once. The top ten clones comprise approximately 1.8% of the sample. Sequencing was done on a sample of PBMCs. The receptors stem from a woman aged 25 to 39 in good health and CMV-seronegative.

This sequence joins TRBV4-3 and TRBJ1-3, with 7 bases aligning to TRBD1. Germline-derived CDR1 and CDR2 are LGHNA and YSLEER. With V trimmed by 4 bases and J by 2 bases, 5 bases remained unmatched. CDR3 length equals 15 residues. The CDR3 DNA reads as TGCGCCAGCAGCCCCGGCAGGGGGGCTGGAAACACCATATATTTT. This encodes CASSPGRGAGNTIYF.

The chain carries TRBV9 and TRBJ2-2; perhaps TRBD2 as D (6 bases). V gave up 6 bases and J gave up 0 bases, with 12 bases separating them. CDR3 length: 15 amino acids. The germline V gene encodes CDR1 SGDLS and CDR2 YYNGEE. This CDR3 is CASNSGTANTGELFF. The CDR3 nucleotides are TGTGCCAGCAACTCCGGGACTGCGAACACCGGGGAGCTGTTTTTT.

In DNA, the CDR3 is TGTGCCAGCTCACCATTTCTGCAGGCACAGGGGAGTTTTGCTGAAGCTTTCTTT. Protein sequence: CASSPFLQAQGSFAEAFF. The chain links TRBV18 to TRBJ1-1, with TRBD1 matching 7 bases. The CDR3 contains 18 residues. V lost 2 bases, J lost 6 bases, and 18 bases stayed unmatched. In germline, CDR1 is KGHSH, CDR2 LQKENI.

In the case of this clone: Germline is not matched at one junction end, which may reflect a read error. The rearrangement uses TRBV7-9 and TRBJ2-1, with 11 bases aligning to TRBD2. CDR1 is SEHNR, CDR2 FQNEAQ, per germline (reference sequence). The length of the CDR3 is 12 residues. The CDR3 protein is CSSSLTSGVQFF. The CDR3 DNA reads as TGTTCCAGCAGCTTGACTAGCGGGGTTCAGTTCTTC.

The chain joins TRBV4-2 to TRBJ2-1, with 8 bases that match TRBD2. This CDR3 has 19 residues. Losses at the gene ends were 3 bases for V and 2 bases for J; bases not matched to a gene: 15. CDR1 LGHNA and CDR2 YNFKEQ come from the germline V gene. The CDR3 protein is CASSQTPSGGPGAYNEQFF. The CDR3 nucleotides are TGTGCCAGCAGCCAGACACCAAGCGGGGGCCCAGGCGCCTACAATGAGCAGTTCTTC.

V usage is TRBV5-4 and J usage is TRBJ1-2, with no clear D. The CDR3 is 15 residues long. The V gene's germline CDR1 is SGHNT and CDR2 YYREEE (reference sequence). The V and J ends lost 3 bases and 4 bases respectively, with 16 bases between them. The chain's CDR3 is CASSSGRARAYGYTF. CDR3 sequence (DNA): TGTGCCAGCAGCTCCGGGAGGGCTAGGGCCTATGGCTACACCTTC.

The chain's CDR3 is CASSLTGSGYEQYF. The DNA of the CDR3 is TGTGCCAGCAGTTTAACAGGGTCGGGCTACGAGCAGTACTTC. This chain connects TRBV27 to TRBJ2-7, with D possibly being TRBD1 (6 bases). In germline, CDR1 is MNHEY, CDR2 SMNVEV (reference sequence). V was trimmed by 2 bases and J by 3 bases, leaving 11 bases between them. The CDR3 is 14 residues long.

A note on this clone: The same CDR3 is also encoded by other DNA sequences in this sample. This sequence joins TRBV4-1 and TRBJ2-5; D gene uncertain. The CDR3 length is 13 residues. The V gene's germline CDR1 is MGHRA and CDR2 YSYEKL. V was shortened by 0 bases and J by 5 bases, with 7 bases between the two germline ends. CDR3 in amino acids: CASSQDREETQYF. The DNA of the CDR3 is TGCGCCAGCAGCCAAGATCGAGAGGAGACCCAGTACTTC.

About this clone itself: Germline is not matched at one junction end, which may reflect a read error. The rearrangement links TRBV2 to TRBJ1-5, with D possibly being TRBD1 (6 bases). Germline-derived CDR1 and CDR2 are SNHLY and FYNNEI. The CDR3 covers 14 residues. The chain's CDR3 is CASSGRGSDQPQHF. The CDR3, as DNA: TGTGCCAGCAGTGGCAGGGGTAGCGATCAGCCCCAGCATTTT. Full variable domain (outside the CDR3, taken from reference TRBV2 and TRBJ1-5): EPEVTQTPSHQVTQMGQEVILRCVPISNHLYFYWYRQILGQKVEFLVSFYNNEISEKSEIFDDQFSVERPDGSNFTLKIRSTKLEDSAMYFCASSGRGSDQPQHFGDGTRLSIL.

V gene TRBV9 combines with J gene TRBJ2-3; a possible D gene is TRBD2 (6 bases). V shed 1 base and J shed 4 bases, with 13 bases lying between them. The CDR3 contains 15 residues. Germline V CDR1 and CDR2: SGDLS, YYNGEE. DNA for the CDR3: TGTGCCAGCAGCGTATCGGCGGGACGGGCAGATACGCAGTATTTT. It specifies CASSVSAGRADTQYF. The full variable domain, rest sourced from reference TRBV9 and TRBJ2-3, is DSGVTQTPKHLITATGQRVTLRCSPRSGDLSVYWYQQSLDQGLQFLIQYYNGEERAKGNILERFSAQQFPDLHSELNLSSLELGDSALYFCASSVSAGRADTQYFGPGTRLTVL.

The V call is TRBV6-5, the J call TRBJ1-5, with D perhaps TRBD1 (5 bases). The ends were cut back, 11 bases at V and 6 bases at J, with 11 bases in the middle. Looked up from germline, CDR1 is MNHEY and CDR2 is SVGAGI. The CDR3 loop spans 11 amino acids. This CDR3 is CASGGGQPQHF. The DNA for the CDR3 is TGTGCCTCGGGGGGGGGTCAGCCCCAGCATTTT.

The chain uses TRBV18 and TRBJ2-3; 8 bases fit TRBD1. After removal of 6 bases from V and 1 base from J, the junction contained 6 bases not matched to a gene. Germline-derived CDR1 and CDR2 are KGHSH and LQKENI. The CDR3 sequence is 15 residues long. CDR3 DNA sequence: TGTGCCAGCTCCCGAGGACAGGGACGCACAGATACGCAGTATTTT. It codes for CASSRGQGRTDTQYF.

This chain connects TRBV18 to TRBJ2-3, with D maybe TRBD2 (6 bases). CDR3 length equals 15 residues. Trimming pared 3 bases from V and 5 bases from J, leaving 15 bases between. CDR1 is KGHSH, CDR2 LQKENI, per germline. Here the CDR3 DNA reads TGTGCCAGCTCACCCCCCCTAGCGAGGGGAGATACGCAGTATTTT. As protein: CASSPPLARGDTQYF. The variable domain in full, completed from reference TRBV18 and TRBJ2-3, reads NAGVMQNPRHLVRRRGQEARLRCSPMKGHSHVYWYRQLPEEGLKFMVYLQKENIIDESGMPKERFSAEFPKEGPSILRIQQVVRGDSAAYFCASSPPLARGDTQYFGPGTRLTVL.

The rearrangement uses TRBV11-2 and TRBJ2-1; 8 bases fit TRBD1. With V trimmed by 5 bases and J by 9 bases, 6 bases remained unmatched. Germline V gives CDR1 SGHAT, CDR2 FQNNGV. CDR3 size: 13 residues. CDR3 residues: CASSVGQGGEQFF. In nucleotides, the CDR3 is TGTGCCAGCAGCGTAGGACAGGGCGGTGAGCAGTTCTTC.

This rearrangement joins TRBV7-9 to TRBJ2-3, with 8 positions matching TRBD1. There are 13 residues in the CDR3. Germline CDR1 and CDR2: SEHNR and FQNEAQ (reference sequence). J lost 7 bases, V lost 6 bases, and 6 bases had no gene match. The CDR3 loop is CASSLQGVNTQYF. CDR3 coding DNA: TGTGCCAGCAGTTTACAGGGGGTAAATACGCAGTATTTT.

V and J are TRBV7-9 and TRBJ2-3; tentative D call: TRBD2 (6 bases). The V end was cut by 6 bases, the J end by 3 bases, with 16 bases between. This CDR3 is built from 15 residues. In germline, CDR1 is SEHNR, CDR2 FQNEAQ (reference sequence). For the CDR3, the DNA is TGTGCCAGCAGAAGAGTGGGACTGGGGACAGATACGCAGTATTTT. Its translation is CASRRVGLGTDTQYF.

The chain couples TRBV10-3 to TRBJ1-2, with unresolved D. The V and J ends lost 8 bases and 8 bases respectively, with 15 bases between them. The germline gives CDR1 ENHRY, CDR2 SYGVKD. The CDR3 is 12 amino acids. CDR3 sequence: CAIGERRQGYTF. Written as DNA, the CDR3 is TGTGCCATCGGGGAGCGCAGGCAAGGCTACACCTTC.

V and J are TRBV7-9 and TRBJ2-7; 9 bases align to TRBD1. The CDR3 loop spans 14 amino acids. Germline CDR1 SEHNR, CDR2 FQNEAQ (reference sequence). Unmatched junction bases numbered 3, after V lost 3 bases and J lost 3 bases. The CDR3 sequence: CASSLGQGGYEQYF. The CDR3 nucleotides are TGTGCCAGCAGCTTGGGACAGGGTGGCTACGAGCAGTACTTC.

The chain recombines TRBV5-4 with TRBJ2-7; D is perhaps TRBD1 (6 bases). This CDR3 contains 12 residues. The germline V gene encodes CDR1 SGHNT and CDR2 YYREEE (reference sequence). V lost 4 bases to trimming and J lost 5 bases, with 10 bases between them. The CDR3 region has the DNA TGTGCCAGCAGCAGTACAGGGCACGAGCAGTACTTC. It yields the protein CASSSTGHEQYF. The full variable domain, with the rest looked up from reference TRBV5-4 and TRBJ2-7, is ETGVTQSPTHLIKTRGQQVTLRCSSQSGHNTVSWYQQALGQGPQFIFQYYREEENGRGNFPPRFSGLQFPNYSSELNVNALELDDSALYLCASSSTGHEQYFGPGTRLTVT.

This clone has more than one count but fewer than ten. V is TRBV29-1 and J is TRBJ1-1; a possible D gene is TRBD1 (5 bases). This CDR3 is 14 amino acids long. The ends were cut back, 6 bases at V and 1 base at J, with 15 bases in the middle. Germline V CDR1 and CDR2: SQVTM, ANQGSEA. CDR3 in amino acids: CSVQGALGNTEAFF. Written as DNA, the CDR3 is TGCAGCGTCCAAGGGGCCTTGGGGAACACTGAAGCTTTCTTT.

The chain recombines TRBV5-4 with TRBJ1-2; 11 bases line up with TRBD1. The CDR3 spans 14 residues. Unmatched junction bases numbered 7, after V lost 4 bases and J lost 8 bases. Germline V lookup: CDR1 SGHNT, CDR2 YYREEE (reference sequence). DNA for the CDR3: TGTGCCAGCAGCCCGGGACAGGGGGATCTGGGCTACACCTTC. This gives the protein CASSPGQGDLGYTF.

This clone was counted once. The V call is TRBV10-3, the J call TRBJ2-3, with 10 bases matching TRBD1. CDR1 ENHRY and CDR2 SYGVKD come from the germline V gene. Germline trimming cut 3 bases from V and 1 base from J; bases unmatched to any gene: 1. The CDR3 has 15 residues. The DNA for the CDR3 is TGTGCCATCAGTGAAGGGACAGGGGGCACAGATACGCAGTATTTT. It is translated as CAISEGTGGTDTQYF.

This rearrangement joins TRBV7-6 to TRBJ1-4, with D uncertain. This CDR3 region has 13 residues. The germline V gene has CDR1 SGHVS and CDR2 FNYEAQ. The germline V and J ends were trimmed by 5 bases and 4 bases, with 8 bases remaining between them. CDR3 residues: CASSLTLNEKLFF. The CDR3 DNA reads as TGTGCCAGCAGCCTGACACTTAATGAAAAACTGTTTTTT.

The chain combines TRBV15 with TRBJ1-4; 7 bases align to TRBD1. Germline trimming cut 0 bases from V and 5 bases from J; bases unmatched to any gene: 6. The CDR3 runs to 16 residues. The germline V gene has CDR1 LNHNV and CDR2 YYDKDF (reference sequence). The CDR3 DNA sequence: TGTGCCACCAGCAGAGACGGGACAGAGTTGAATGAAAAACTGTTTTTT. Encoded protein: CATSRDGTELNEKLFF.

This clone has a handful of counts. This sequence joins TRBV1 and TRBJ2-3; TRBD1 reflects the table's D call only, with no check against the DNA. TRBV1 counts as a pseudogene. This CDR3 is 17 amino acids long. The CDR3 loop is CTSSSTGGPFSTDTQYF. For the CDR3, the DNA is TGCACCAGCAGCAGCACAGGGGGCCCGTTTAGCACAGATACGCAGTATTTT.

This chain joins TRBV27 and TRBJ1-5; no definite D call. V lost 2 bases and J lost 5, with 7 bases in between. CDR1 MNHEY and CDR2 SMNVEV come from the germline V gene (reference sequence). The CDR3 totals 13 residues. The CDR3 loop is CASSLRTYQPQHF. The CDR3 DNA reads TGTGCCAGCAGTTTAAGGACTTATCAGCCCCAGCATTTT.

This chain uses TRBV7-2 with TRBJ2-7; 7 bases line up with TRBD2. Germline CDR1 reads SGHTA; CDR2 reads FQGNSA. This CDR3 is built from 15 residues. The V segment lost 5 bases and the J segment 4 bases; nucleotides outside the gene matches: 11. The CDR3 DNA sequence: TGTGCCAGCAGCCAAGGGAAGGGACTATCGTACGAGCAGTACTTC. Its protein product is CASSQGKGLSYEQYF.

This chain joins TRBV4-2 and TRBJ1-1; the D gene is possibly TRBD1 (5 bases). Germline V lookup: CDR1 LGHNA, CDR2 YNFKEQ. There are 15 residues in the CDR3. Trimming removed 1 base at V and 2 bases at J, with 11 bases between. The CDR3 DNA sequence: TGTGCCAGCAGCCAAGCGCAGGGCCAAAACACTGAAGCTTTCTTT. Its translation: CASSQAQGQNTEAFF.

The chain uses TRBV7-8 and TRBJ1-1, with D possibly TRBD1 on 6 matching bases. The V gene lost 5 bases and the J gene lost 2 bases, with 15 bases spanning the gap. Germline CDR1 and CDR2: SGHVS and FQNEAQ. The CDR3 is 15 residues long. The CDR3 DNA reads as TGTGCCAGCAGCACCTGGGACACAGCCAACACTGAAGCTTTCTTT. It is translated as CASSTWDTANTEAFF.

The V gene is TRBV27, the J gene TRBJ1-1; possibly TRBD1 for D (5 bases). CDR1 and CDR2 (germline): MNHEY, SMNVEV (reference sequence). This CDR3 is 16 amino acids long. V shed 7 bases and J shed 0 bases, with 18 bases lying between them. The CDR3 sequence: CASIPRPGLMNTEAFF. The CDR3 DNA reads TGTGCCAGCATTCCTCGGCCAGGGCTAATGAACACTGAAGCTTTCTTT.

The gene calls are TRBV6-1 and TRBJ2-1; 8 positions match TRBD2. This CDR3 contains 15 residues. V gave up 4 bases and J gave up 2 bases; unmatched junction bases: 4. Germline V gene lookup returns CDR1 MNHNS and CDR2 SASEGT. The DNA for the CDR3 is TGTGCCAGCAGTGTGGAGCGGGGGACCTACAATGAGCAGTTCTTC. The encoded protein is CASSVERGTYNEQFF.

The V and J genes are TRBV18 and TRBJ1-2; 9 nucleotides agree with TRBD1. J gave up 3 bases and V 2 bases, and 7 bases lay outside the gene matches. The CDR3 is 16 residues long. In germline, CDR1 is KGHSH, CDR2 LQKENI. The CDR3 DNA sequence: TGTGCCAGCTCACCATCCACAGGGGGCGTATACTATGGCTACACCTTC. This sequence encodes CASSPSTGGVYYGYTF.